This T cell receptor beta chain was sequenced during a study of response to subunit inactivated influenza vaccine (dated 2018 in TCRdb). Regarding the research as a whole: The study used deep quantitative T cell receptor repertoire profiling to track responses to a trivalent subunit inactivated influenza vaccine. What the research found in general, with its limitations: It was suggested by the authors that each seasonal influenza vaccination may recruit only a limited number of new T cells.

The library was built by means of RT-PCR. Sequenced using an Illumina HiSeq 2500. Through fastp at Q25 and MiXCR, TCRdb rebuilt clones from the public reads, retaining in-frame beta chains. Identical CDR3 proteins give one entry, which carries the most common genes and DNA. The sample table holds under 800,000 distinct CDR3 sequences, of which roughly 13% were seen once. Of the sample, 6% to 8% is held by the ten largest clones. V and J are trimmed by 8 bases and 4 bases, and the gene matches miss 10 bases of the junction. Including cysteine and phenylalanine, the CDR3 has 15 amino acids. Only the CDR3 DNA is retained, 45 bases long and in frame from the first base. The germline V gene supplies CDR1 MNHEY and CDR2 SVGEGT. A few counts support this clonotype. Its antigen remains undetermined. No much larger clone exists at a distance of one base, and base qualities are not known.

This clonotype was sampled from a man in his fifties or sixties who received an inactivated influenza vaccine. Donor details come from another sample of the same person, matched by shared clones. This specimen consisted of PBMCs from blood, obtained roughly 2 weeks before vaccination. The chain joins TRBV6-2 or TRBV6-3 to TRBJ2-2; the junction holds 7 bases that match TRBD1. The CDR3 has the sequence CASGWTGLGTGELFF. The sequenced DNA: TGTGCCAGCGGGTGGACAGGTCTAGGCACCGGGGAGCTGTTTTTT.